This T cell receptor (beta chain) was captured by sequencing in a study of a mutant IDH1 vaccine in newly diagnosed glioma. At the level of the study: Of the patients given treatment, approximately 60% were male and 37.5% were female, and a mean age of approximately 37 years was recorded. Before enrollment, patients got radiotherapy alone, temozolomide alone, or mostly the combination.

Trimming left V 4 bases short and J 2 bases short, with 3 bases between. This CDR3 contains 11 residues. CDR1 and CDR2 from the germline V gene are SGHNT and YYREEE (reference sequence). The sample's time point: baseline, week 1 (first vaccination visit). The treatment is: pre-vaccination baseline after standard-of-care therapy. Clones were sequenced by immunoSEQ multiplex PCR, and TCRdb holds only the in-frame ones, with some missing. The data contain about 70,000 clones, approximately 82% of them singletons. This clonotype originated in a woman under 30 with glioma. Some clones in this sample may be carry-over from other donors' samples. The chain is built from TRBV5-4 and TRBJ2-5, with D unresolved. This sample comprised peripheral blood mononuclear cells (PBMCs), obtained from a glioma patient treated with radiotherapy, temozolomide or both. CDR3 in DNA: TGTGCCAGCAGCGGTCAAGAGACCCAGTACTTC. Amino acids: CASSGQETQYF.